This T cell receptor (beta chain) comes out of a study of T cell changes during pregnancy in multiple sclerosis. Germline V gene lookup returns CDR1 SNHLY and CDR2 FYNNEI. The CDR3 spans 16 residues. J lost 6 bases, V lost 4 bases, and 6 bases had no gene match. The repertoire was sequenced with immunoSEQ multiplex PCR; TCRdb's copy has only in-frame clones and lacks some. The profile covers 30,000 to 35,000 clones, with less than 90% appearing a single time and 8% taken by the ten largest. The origin of this receptor is a female donor with multiple sclerosis, enrolled in a pregnancy study. Sequences were derived from CD8+ T cells from peripheral blood mononuclear cells, sampled before pregnancy. This sequence joins TRBV2 and TRBJ2-2; 12 bases map to TRBD1. In DNA form, the CDR3 reads TGTGCCAGCAGTGTATGGGACAGGGGGCTCGCCGGGGAGCTGTTTTTT. This encodes CASSVWDRGLAGELFF.